This T cell receptor beta chain was sequenced in a study of shared clonotypes between healthy human individuals. Study summary: Per donor, three plates held CD4 naive cells, three held CD4 memory, two held CD8 naive and one held CD8 memory. Study-level points and caveats: Rarefaction exposed incomplete sorted-subset sequencing despite large depth.

The CDR3 runs to 12 residues. CDR1 is MNHEY and CDR2 is SVGAGI in the germline V gene. With 7 bases removed from V and 3 bases from J, the gap between germline ends came to 7 bases. With regard to this clone: Its specificity is unknown.

Researchers divided each subset's genomic DNA evenly across several immunoSEQ plates. Assay used: immunoSEQ multiplex PCR; TCRdb lists only in-frame clones, some missing. The top ten hold more than 1.5% of the sample, which has a few million clones, just over 90% seen once. Terminally differentiated effector memory CD45RA+ cells were excluded from the naive CD8 cells, which were CD45RO-negative and positively selected for CCR7. The TCR comes from a man aged 18 to 30 in good health. Some clones in this sample may be carry-over from other donors' samples. The sequenced sample consisted of naive CD8+ T cells from PBMCs. V gene TRBV6-5 combines with J gene TRBJ2-1; D possibly corresponds to TRBD2 (6 bases). The CDR3: CASMGLYNEQFF. The CDR3 DNA is TGTGCCAGCATGGGACTCTACAATGAGCAGTTCTTC.